Sequencing of this TCR beta chain was carried out in a study of monozygotic twins with inflammatory bowel disease. cDNA for each sample came from eight separate reactions. TCRdb derives one entry per CDR3 protein from the 5' RACE reads, leaving out DNA. Its listing shows about 300,000 distinct CDR3 sequences. In the case of this clonotype: What it binds is not known.

The CDR3 totals 15 residues. Germline CDR1 SGHRS, CDR2 YFSETQ. Points from the study as a whole: Nothing supported a single strong signal or clonotype that was associated with IBD. IBD patients carried less diverse TCRbeta repertoires (inverse Simpson) than healthy co-twins.

This receptor was identified in a human donor with ulcerative colitis or Crohn's disease, or a healthy co-twin of an affected twin (not recorded which). The chain has TRBV5-1 and TRBJ2-7; absent DNA, TCRdb's TRBD1 call cannot be checked. Sequencing input: blood. This chain's CDR3 is CASSLEGQGRGEQYF.